These 18 T cell receptor beta chains were sequenced from one sample in a study of response to subunit inactivated influenza vaccine. TCRdb reanalysed the RT-PCR reads using MiXCR and keeps one entry per CDR3 protein. The data contain some 850,000 distinct CDR3 sequences, 15% to 20% of them seen just once; the ten biggest clones take up approximately 11%. Here the sequenced sample was PBMCs from blood, taken more than 4 days after vaccination. These receptors were obtained from a man aged 50 to 59 who received an inactivated influenza vaccine.

This chain links TRBV20-1 with TRBJ1-3; D not certain. The V gene lost 1 base and the J gene lost 3 bases, with 10 bases spanning the gap. Germline V gene data show CDR1 as DFQATT and CDR2 as SNEGSKA (reference sequence). The CDR3 is 14 residues long. CDR3 nucleotides: TGCAGTGCTAGAGGCACAATAGGTGGAAACACCATATATTTT. Residues: CSARGTIGGNTIYF.

This CDR3 reads CASSYGTGPINTDTQYF. The CDR3 region has the DNA TGCGCCAGCAGCTATGGGACTGGCCCTATTAACACAGATACGCAGTATTTT. V gene TRBV5-1 combines with J gene TRBJ2-3; D is perhaps TRBD2 (6 bases). V was trimmed by 3 bases and J by 2 bases, leaving 19 bases between them. The germline CDR1 and CDR2 sequences are SGHRS and YFSETQ. There are 17 residues in the CDR3. Based on the CDR3 plus reference TRBV5-1 and TRBJ2-3, the full variable domain is KAGVTQTPRYLIKTRGQQVTLSCSPISGHRSVSWYQQTPGQGLQFLFEYFSETQRNKGNFPGRFSGRQFSNSRSEMNVSTLELGDSALYLCASSYGTGPINTDTQYFGPGTRLTVL.

Only a few counts were recorded for this clonotype. V is TRBV5-1 and J is TRBJ2-3; 14 positions agree with TRBD2. The J segment lost 9 bases and the V segment lost 4 bases, leaving 4 bases of the junction unmatched. The CDR3 consists of 14 residues. Per germline, CDR1 SGHRS and CDR2 YFSETQ. The CDR3 sequence is CASSIGTSGGTQYF. The CDR3 DNA is TGCGCCAGCAGCATAGGGACTAGCGGGGGCACGCAGTATTTT. Complete variable domain (other parts from reference TRBV5-1 and TRBJ2-3): KAGVTQTPRYLIKTRGQQVTLSCSPISGHRSVSWYQQTPGQGLQFLFEYFSETQRNKGNFPGRFSGRQFSNSRSEMNVSTLELGDSALYLCASSIGTSGGTQYFGPGTRLTVL.

The chain is built from TRBV6-5 and TRBJ1-1; maybe TRBD1 (5 bases). V was pared by 2 bases and J by 3 bases, with 19 bases between. The CDR3 consists of 17 residues. Germline CDR1 reads MNHEY; CDR2 reads SVGAGI. The CDR3 loop reads CASSYEPGRQADTEAFF. DNA of the CDR3: TGTGCCAGCAGTTACGAACCGGGACGGCAGGCCGACACTGAAGCTTTCTTT.

This clonotype turned up a few times. The chain couples TRBV4-2 to TRBJ1-4, with D uncertain. The germline V gene encodes CDR1 LGHNA and CDR2 YNFKEQ. V gave up 1 base and J gave up 0 bases, with 6 bases separating them. The CDR3 spans 15 residues. The DNA of the CDR3 is TGTGCCAGCAGCCAAGGGCCCGCAACTAATGAAAAACTGTTTTTT. It encodes CASSQGPATNEKLFF.

The V gene is TRBV7-3, the J gene TRBJ2-5; D unclear. Trimming cost V 0 bases and J 5 bases, with 7 bases left between them. CDR1 and CDR2 (germline): SGHTA, FQGTGA. The CDR3 consists of 13 residues. CDR3 in amino acids: CASSLTSTETQYF. The CDR3 DNA is TGTGCCAGCAGCTTAACCTCTACCGAGACCCAGTACTTC.

V gene TRBV4-1 combines with J gene TRBJ1-2, with TRBD1 as a possible D gene (5 bases). CDR1 and CDR2 (germline): MGHRA, YSYEKL. The germline V and J ends were trimmed by 2 bases and 8 bases, with 30 bases remaining between them. CDR3 length: 19 amino acids. The CDR3: CASSQRTLSIRALSSGYTF. In DNA, the CDR3 is TGCGCCAGCAGCCAAAGGACGCTTTCCATCAGGGCCCTTTCGAGCGGCTACACCTTC.

In its sample, this clonotype was seen a few times. This chain connects TRBV21-1 to TRBJ2-7; the table's D call, TRBD2, was not checked against the DNA. TRBV21-1 represents a pseudogene. The CDR3 is 17 amino acids. DNA for the CDR3: TGTGCCAGCAGCAACTCCCTCTTAGCGGGAGAAAACTACGAGCAGTACTTC. Its protein product is CASSNSLLAGENYEQYF.

This clonotype showed up many times. The rearrangement uses TRBV5-6 and TRBJ2-1; a possible D gene is TRBD2 (5 bases). Germline CDR1 reads SGHDT; CDR2 reads YYEEEE. The CDR3 covers 15 residues. V was cut by 3 bases and J by 9 bases, with 19 bases left in between. CDR3 coding DNA: TGTGCCAGCAGCTCGTTAGAGCCACTAGTCACTGAGCAGTTCTTC. The encoded protein is CASSSLEPLVTEQFF.

This clonotype has a handful of counts. This rearrangement joins TRBV15 to TRBJ2-7; 10 bases are shared with TRBD2. Trimming cost V 1 base and J 5 bases; bases outside gene matches: 5. Germline lookup yields CDR1 LNHNV and CDR2 YYDKDF (reference sequence). The CDR3 runs 15 residues. The CDR3 DNA sequence: TGTGCCACCAGCAGAGTGGGTCTAGCGGGAGACGAGCAGTACTTC. It translates to CATSRVGLAGDEQYF.

This clonotype was found a few times. The chain employs TRBV20-1 and TRBJ2-1; 8 bases align to TRBD2. Germline V gives CDR1 DFQATT, CDR2 SNEGSKA (reference sequence). Trimming removed 5 bases from V and 3 bases from J; junction bases left unmatched: 9. The CDR3 runs 15 residues. The CDR3 DNA follows: TGCAGTGCTCAGGGCCTAGCGGGTTTCTACAATGAGCAGTTCTTC. Encoded protein: CSAQGLAGFYNEQFF.

The chain has TRBV20-1 and TRBJ2-2; 8 bases are shared with TRBD1. Germline values: CDR1 DFQATT, CDR2 SNEGSKA (reference sequence). After removal of 3 bases from V and 4 bases from J, the junction contained 7 bases not matched to a gene. CDR3 length: 15 amino acids. CDR3 protein: CSASQGAGFTGELFF. The DNA for the CDR3 is TGCAGTGCTAGTCAGGGGGCAGGGTTCACCGGGGAGCTGTTTTTT.

The sample holds many counts of this clonotype. The chain employs TRBV7-2 and TRBJ2-7; 8 bases align to TRBD1. Germline loops: CDR1 SGHTA, CDR2 FQGNSA. The CDR3 is made up of 16 amino acids. V dropped 0 bases and J dropped 10; count of bases not matched to a gene: 14. The CDR3 bases are TGTGCCAGCAGCTTAGCGCTTGTCGGACAGGGTCGCGGACAGTACTTC. Translated: CASSLALVGQGRGQYF.

This clonotype has ten or more counts. The CDR3 coding sequence is TGCAGTGCTAGAAAAGAGGGTCGGCGTTACGAGCAGTACTTC. Encoded protein: CSARKEGRRYEQYF. The chain uses TRBV20-1 and TRBJ2-7, with a tentative D call TRBD2 (5 bases). Trimming removed 2 bases at V and 4 bases at J, with 15 bases between. Germline loops: CDR1 DFQATT, CDR2 SNEGSKA (reference sequence). This CDR3 region has 14 residues.

The chain carries TRBV20-1 and TRBJ2-3; perhaps TRBD2 as D (6 bases). The CDR3 loop spans 13 amino acids. Germline V gives CDR1 DFQATT, CDR2 SNEGSKA (reference sequence). V gave up 4 bases and J gave up 4 bases, with 12 bases separating them. In DNA form, the CDR3 reads TGCAGTGCTATAGGGACTTATGCAGATACGCAGTATTTT. Translating it yields CSAIGTYADTQYF.

The gene calls are TRBV20-1 and TRBJ1-1; D possibly corresponds to TRBD1 (6 bases). Germline lookup yields CDR1 DFQATT and CDR2 SNEGSKA (reference sequence). Trimming took 2 bases from V and 0 from J, leaving 16 bases between them. The CDR3 spans 16 residues. The CDR3 spells CSARPDGQRMNTEAFF. The CDR3 DNA sequence: TGCAGTGCTAGACCCGACGGACAGCGCATGAACACTGAAGCTTTCTTT.

This chain joins TRBV4-2 and TRBJ1-2, with D tentatively TRBD1 (6 bases). This CDR3 has 14 residues. V was trimmed by 4 bases and J by 6 bases, leaving 15 bases between them. Germline values: CDR1 LGHNA, CDR2 YNFKEQ. The CDR3 region has the DNA TGTGCCAGCAGCCTTACGGACAGATTGGATGGCTACACCTTC. Translated: CASSLTDRLDGYTF.

The V gene is TRBV5-1, the J gene TRBJ2-7, with TRBD2 matching 8 bases. Germline V lookup: CDR1 SGHRS, CDR2 YFSETQ. Trimming took 1 base from V and 6 from J; bases not matched to a gene: 9. The CDR3 consists of 15 residues. The DNA for the CDR3 is TGCGCCAGCAGCTTGAGTGCGGGACTAGGCGGCGAGCAGTACTTC. Protein: CASSLSAGLGGEQYF.